These T cell receptor beta chains were read from a single sample in a study of cytomegalovirus exposure and HLA in healthy donors. The repertoire was sequenced with immunoSEQ multiplex PCR; TCRdb's copy has only in-frame clones and lacks some. The repertoire includes roughly 100,000 clones, nearly 65% of them detected once, and under 5.5% sits in the top ten. The sequenced material came from PBMCs. The receptors come from a human donor in good health. Each CDR3 is given without its conserved first and last residue. Each record gives: CDR3 length, V gene, J gene, CDR3 protein.

cdr3_length: 12; v_call: TRBV11-2; j_call: TRBJ2-3; cdr3_aa: ASSFSGDTDTQY
cdr3_length: 12; v_call: TRBV9; j_call: TRBJ2-3; cdr3_aa: ASSVSPNTDTQY
cdr3_length: 12; v_call: TRBV7-9; j_call: TRBJ2-7; cdr3_aa: ASSLARGVVEQY
cdr3_length: 9; v_call: TRBV19; j_call: TRBJ2-7; cdr3_aa: ASTDSYEQY
cdr3_length: 14; v_call: TRBV15; j_call: TRBJ2-1; cdr3_aa: ATSRDAGQGSDEQF
cdr3_length: 12; v_call: TRBV30; j_call: TRBJ1-6; cdr3_aa: AGTGGWLGSPLH
cdr3_length: 12; v_call: TRBV28; j_call: TRBJ2-1; cdr3_aa: ASSFQGRNNEQF
cdr3_length: 12; v_call: TRBV6-6; j_call: TRBJ2-7; cdr3_aa: ASSYSRDSYEQY
cdr3_length: 14; v_call: TRBV27; j_call: TRBJ2-7; cdr3_aa: ASSLSTSGISYEQY
cdr3_length: 10; v_call: TRBV25-1; j_call: TRBJ2-7; cdr3_aa: ASSGDPGEQY
cdr3_length: 12; v_call: TRBV7-9; j_call: TRBJ2-7; cdr3_aa: ASSPTSGSYEQY